The next 14 T cell receptor beta chains were all read from a single sample in a study of blood T cell repertoires in COVID-19. Using immunoSEQ multiplex PCR, the repertoire was profiled, and TCRdb retains in-frame clones only, with some absent. The data show some 180,000 clones, with nearly 90% seen just once and roughly 21% held by the top ten. Sequences were obtained from peripheral blood. All receptors derive from a man in his 60s with active or convalescent COVID-19.

V gene TRBV14 combines with J gene TRBJ1-2; TRBD1 aligns across 7 bases. Germline lookup yields CDR1 SGHDN and CDR2 FVKESK. CDR3 size: 16 residues. Trimming took 2 bases from V and 4 from J; bases not matched to a gene: 10. The CDR3 DNA reads TGTGCCAGCAGCCAACCGAGGACAGGTTTTGGCTATGGCTACACCTTC. This gives the protein CASSQPRTGFGYGYTF.

The chain couples TRBV6-6 to TRBJ2-7, with D possibly TRBD2 on 6 matching bases. Trimming left V 0 bases short and J 3 bases short, with 15 bases between. Looked up from germline, CDR1 is MNHNY and CDR2 is SVGAGI (reference sequence). The CDR3 is 16 amino acids. Here the CDR3 reads CASSYSMGGVRYEQYF. The DNA of the CDR3 is TGTGCCAGCAGTTACTCGATGGGGGGAGTGCGCTACGAGCAGTACTTC.

The rearrangement links TRBV2 to TRBJ2-7; 12 nucleotides agree with TRBD2. The V segment lost 7 bases and the J segment 5 bases; nucleotides outside the gene matches: 3. CDR1 and CDR2 (germline): SNHLY, FYNNEI. The CDR3 extends over 13 amino acids. This CDR3 is CASKTSGGNEQYF. In DNA, the CDR3 is TGTGCCAGCAAGACTAGCGGGGGAAACGAGCAGTACTTC.

The rearrangement links TRBV10-3 to TRBJ1-4, with D possibly TRBD1 on 5 matching bases. The V and J ends lost 6 bases and 4 bases respectively, with 18 bases between them. CDR3 length equals 16 residues. Germline V gives CDR1 ENHRY, CDR2 SYGVKD. The CDR3 is CAISPTPGDLNEKLFF. In nucleotides, the CDR3 is TGTGCCATCAGCCCCACTCCGGGGGACCTTAATGAAAAACTGTTTTTT.

The rearrangement joins TRBV6-1 to TRBJ1-5; 9 nucleotides agree with TRBD1. The CDR3 is 15 amino acids. Germline lookup yields CDR1 MNHNS and CDR2 SASEGT. The ends lost 2 bases at V and 3 bases at J; junction bases unmatched: 2. The DNA for the CDR3 is TGTGCCAGCAGTGAACACAGGGGGCCCAATCAGCCCCAGCATTTT. Amino acids: CASSEHRGPNQPQHF.

The chain employs TRBV5-5 and TRBJ2-5; 8 bases agree with TRBD2. Germline CDR1 and CDR2: SGHKS and YYEKEE (reference sequence). The CDR3 sequence is 14 residues long. Germline trimming cut 6 bases from V and 2 bases from J; bases unmatched to any gene: 6. CDR3 in amino acids: CASTGGDIQETQYF. CDR3 bases: TGTGCCAGCACGGGAGGGGATATACAAGAGACCCAGTACTTC.

The chain recombines TRBV5-1 with TRBJ1-3, with D possibly matching TRBD1 (6 bases). The CDR3 has 17 amino acids. Trimming removed 0 bases from V and 4 bases from J, with 17 bases in between. Germline-derived CDR1 and CDR2 are SGHRS and YFSETQ. The CDR3 coding sequence is TGCGCCAGCAGCTTGGGGCCCCACAGGGATACGGGAAACACCATATATTTT. Amino acids: CASSLGPHRDTGNTIYF.

CDR3 DNA: TGTGCCAGCAGCCGCCCAATACAGGCCGCCGACGATAATTCACCCCTCCACTTT. It is translated as CASSRPIQAADDNSPLHF. V is TRBV7-9 and J is TRBJ1-6; D may be TRBD1 (5 bases). The germline CDR1 and CDR2 sequences are SEHNR and FQNEAQ (reference sequence). The CDR3 covers 18 residues. The V and J ends lost 5 bases and 5 bases respectively, with 22 bases between them.

The J gene is TRBJ2-1, the V gene TRBV5-1; the D gene is possibly TRBD2 (6 bases). The CDR3 covers 15 residues. CDR1 is SGHRS and CDR2 is YFSETQ in the germline V gene. V lost 4 bases and J lost 7, with 18 bases in between. CDR3 bases: TGCGCCAGCAGCCCCCGGGACGGGGGATGGAATGAGCAGTTCTTC. Its protein product is CASSPRDGGWNEQFF.

As regards this clone: This specimen includes other DNA sequences encoding the same CDR3. The V and J genes are TRBV27 and TRBJ1-6; no reliable D call. V gave up 3 bases and J gave up 8 bases, with 8 bases separating them. The CDR3 is 13 residues long. Germline-derived CDR1 and CDR2 are MNHEY and SMNVEV (reference sequence). The CDR3 nucleotides read TGTGCCAGCAGTTTGGGAGGAGATTCACCCCTCCACTTT. The encoded protein is CASSLGGDSPLHF.

The chain employs TRBV4-1 and TRBJ2-3; possibly TRBD2 for D (6 bases). Germline CDR1 is MGHRA and CDR2 is YSYEKL. V shed 4 bases and J shed 3 bases, with 14 bases lying between them. The CDR3 is 15 residues long. The CDR3 DNA is TGCGCCAGCAGCCCTTTTTCCGGGGGAACAGATACGCAGTATTTT. Translation gives CASSPFSGGTDTQYF.

This chain links TRBV10-3 with TRBJ2-1, with D tentatively TRBD2 (6 bases). This CDR3 region has 17 residues. Trimming took off 4 bases at V and 4 bases at J, with 20 bases between the two ends. Germline CDR1 ENHRY, CDR2 SYGVKD. The CDR3 here is CAISASGGSGGYNEQFF. CDR3 DNA: TGTGCCATCAGTGCCAGTGGGGGTAGTGGGGGGTACAATGAGCAGTTCTTC.

The chain joins TRBV5-1 to TRBJ1-2; D not certain. This CDR3 is built from 14 residues. CDR1 and CDR2 (germline): SGHRS, YFSETQ. Deletions cut 1 base from V and 2 bases from J, with 9 bases between. The CDR3 here is CASSLSRSNYGYTF. CDR3 in DNA: TGCGCCAGCAGCTTGTCTCGGTCAAACTATGGCTACACCTTC.

This chain uses TRBV2 with TRBJ2-7, with 10 bases matching TRBD2. Germline V CDR1 and CDR2: SNHLY, FYNNEI. CDR3 size: 14 residues. V was pared by 9 bases and J by 4 bases, with 9 bases of the junction left unmatched. CDR3 in DNA: TGTGCCAGTAAACGTGATAGCGGGGGGTACGAGCAGTACTTC. As protein: CASKRDSGGYEQYF.